These 18 T cell receptor beta chains came from one sample sequenced in a study of T cells in localized non-small cell lung cancer. Produced via immunoSEQ multiplex PCR; TCRdb's table is partial and in-frame only. The table includes about 28,000 clones, roughly 91% detected once. The sample was peripheral blood, taken before any cancer treatment. Receptors originate from a woman aged 35-70 years with stage I lung adenocarcinoma.

The chain combines TRBV11-3 with TRBJ1-5, with 8 bases that match TRBD1. CDR1 and CDR2 from the germline V gene are SGHNT and YENEEA. The CDR3 is 15 residues long. With V trimmed by 1 base and J by 3 bases, 2 bases remained unmatched. The CDR3 DNA sequence: TGTGCCAGCAGCTTAGGACAGGGGCCCAATCAGCCCCAGCATTTT. As protein: CASSLGQGPNQPQHF.

This chain uses TRBV5-1 with TRBJ2-1; TRBD1 matches 9 bases. CDR1 is SGHRS and CDR2 is YFSETQ in the germline V gene. This CDR3 is 15 amino acids long. J was trimmed by 1 base and V by 4 bases; bases with no gene match: 3. The CDR3 DNA is TGCGCCAGCAGCCCAGGACAGGGGTCCTACAATGAGCAGTTCTTC. Amino acid sequence: CASSPGQGSYNEQFF.

The CDR3 region is CASQTTGTEKLFF. The CDR3 DNA reads TGTGCCAGCCAGACGACAGGGACCGAAAAACTGTTTTTT. This rearrangement joins TRBV6-1 to TRBJ1-4; 7 bases map to TRBD1. This CDR3 spans 13 amino acids. Germline V gene data show CDR1 as MNHNS and CDR2 as SASEGT. Trimming removed 8 bases from V and 8 bases from J; junction bases left unmatched: 8.

The rearrangement joins TRBV6-5 to TRBJ2-5, with 9 bases fitting TRBD2. The CDR3 runs to 16 residues. Germline V gene data show CDR1 as MNHEY and CDR2 as SVGAGI. Trimming took 2 bases from V and 3 from J; bases not matched to a gene: 7. CDR3 in DNA: TGTGCCAGCAGTTACGCCCAGGCTAGCGGGAAAGAGACCCAGTACTTC. It codes for CASSYAQASGKETQYF.

This clone appeared a single time. The chain couples TRBV6-5 to TRBJ1-1; D call uncertain. Germline CDR1 and CDR2: MNHEY and SVGAGI. Trimming shortened V by 2 bases and J by 0 bases, and 13 bases separated the two germline ends. CDR3 size: 16 residues. The CDR3: CASSYGLARLNTEAFF. DNA of the CDR3: TGTGCCAGCAGTTACGGGCTCGCGAGGCTGAACACTGAAGCTTTCTTT.

The chain recombines TRBV20-1 with TRBJ1-1; 8 positions agree with TRBD1. In germline, CDR1 is DFQATT, CDR2 SNEGSKA (reference sequence). This CDR3 comprises 11 residues. CDR3 in DNA: TGCAGGGGGACAGGTTCTTGGGAGGCTTTCTTT. This sequence encodes CRGTGSWEAFF.

In its sample, this clone was seen once. The J gene is TRBJ2-1, the V gene TRBV19; 8 nucleotides line up with TRBD2. V gave up 6 bases and J gave up 4 bases; unmatched junction bases: 14. This CDR3 spans 17 amino acids. Germline CDR1 and CDR2: LNHDA and SQIVND (reference sequence). This CDR3 is CASSAIRGASGYNEQFF. The CDR3 coding sequence is TGTGCCAGTAGCGCCATCCGCGGAGCTAGCGGGTACAATGAGCAGTTCTTC.

This sequence joins TRBV18 and TRBJ2-4, with 14 bases matching TRBD2. V gave up 3 bases and J gave up 1 base; unmatched junction bases: 2. The CDR3 sequence is 17 residues long. Per germline, CDR1 KGHSH and CDR2 LQKENI. The CDR3 DNA reads as TGTGCCAGCTCACCGCGACTAGCGGGGGGGGCCAAAAACATTCAGTACTTC. Protein: CASSPRLAGGAKNIQYF.

This rearrangement joins TRBV6-6 to TRBJ1-4, with unresolved D. V gave up 6 bases and J gave up 2 bases, with 13 bases separating them. Germline V gene sequence: CDR1 MNHNY, CDR2 SVGAGI (reference sequence). The CDR3 is made up of 15 amino acids. For the CDR3, the DNA is TGTGCCAGCAGCTCCCAGACTGGGACTAATGAAAAACTGTTTTTT. It encodes CASSSQTGTNEKLFF.

The chain joins TRBV19 to TRBJ1-5; TRBD1 matches 8 bases. CDR1 and CDR2 from the germline V gene are LNHDA and SQIVND (reference sequence). The junction had 0 bases not matched to a gene; V was cut back by 3 bases and J by 5 bases. There are 13 residues in the CDR3. The DNA for the CDR3 is TGTGCCAGTAGTATGACAGGGGATCAGCCCCAGCATTTT. Translating gives CASSMTGDQPQHF.

The CDR3 loop is CASSASGRYDEQYF. CDR3 in DNA: TGTGCCAGCAGCGCTAGCGGGAGATACGACGAGCAGTACTTC. The chain recombines TRBV7-7 with TRBJ2-7, with 10 bases identical to TRBD2. The CDR3 sequence is 14 residues long. V dropped 5 bases and J dropped 5; count of bases not matched to a gene: 6. CDR1 SSHAT and CDR2 FNYEAQ come from the germline V gene (reference sequence).

This chain joins TRBV7-2 and TRBJ1-5; 9 nucleotides align to TRBD1. Germline V CDR1 and CDR2: SGHTA, FQGNSA. The ends lost 5 bases at V and 6 bases at J; junction bases unmatched: 8. The CDR3 is 15 amino acids. CDR3 bases: TGTGCCAGCAGCACGACAGGGGGAAATGGTCAGCCCCAGCATTTT. Protein: CASSTTGGNGQPQHF. The entire variable domain, with the rest obtained from reference TRBV7-2 and TRBJ1-5, is as follows: GAGVSQSPSNKVTEKGKDVELRCDPISGHTALYWYRQSLGQGLEFLIYFQGNSAPDKSGLPSDRFSAERTGGSVSTLTIQRTQQEDSAVYLCASSTTGGNGQPQHFGDGTRLSIL.

V gene TRBV27 combines with J gene TRBJ1-1; tentatively, D is TRBD1 (6 bases). V was cut by 0 bases and J by 1 base, with 15 bases left in between. This CDR3 spans 17 amino acids. Germline CDR1 is MNHEY and CDR2 is SMNVEV (reference sequence). CDR3 protein: CASSLSQPGTQNTEAFF. In DNA, the CDR3 is TGTGCCAGCAGTTTATCCCAACCCGGGACACAGAACACTGAAGCTTTCTTT.

J is TRBJ2-1 and V is TRBV18; D uncertain. V lost 0 bases to trimming and J lost 8 bases, with 8 bases between them. The germline V gene encodes CDR1 KGHSH and CDR2 LQKENI. This CDR3 is 13 amino acids long. The CDR3 here is CASSPPPVDEQFF. The CDR3, as DNA: TGTGCCAGCTCACCACCGCCCGTCGATGAGCAGTTCTTC.

This clone was found once. The chain carries TRBV29-1 and TRBJ1-2; weak D call: TRBD1 (6 bases). V gave up 6 bases and J gave up 2 bases, with 10 bases separating them. The CDR3 loop spans 12 amino acids. Germline values: CDR1 SQVTM, CDR2 ANQGSEA. The DNA for the CDR3 is TGCAGCGTCGAGAGGGGGAACTATGGCTACACCTTC. Translated: CSVERGNYGYTF. Combining the CDR3 with reference TRBV29-1 and TRBJ1-2 gives the whole variable domain SAVISQKPSRDICQRGTSLTIQCQVDSQVTMMFWYRQQPGQSLTLIATANQGSEATYESGFVIDKFPISRPNLTFSTLTVSNMSPEDSSIYLCSVERGNYGYTFGSGTRLTVV.

This chain connects TRBV7-9 to TRBJ1-1; perhaps TRBD1 as D (5 bases). The V and J ends lost 5 bases and 11 bases respectively, with 24 bases between them. The germline V gene has CDR1 SEHNR and CDR2 FQNEAQ (reference sequence). This CDR3 has 15 amino acids. The CDR3 region is CASSPQGFREGNAFF. CDR3 nucleotides: TGTGCCAGCAGCCCCCAGGGCTTCAGAGAGGGGAATGCTTTCTTT.

V is TRBV6-5 and J is TRBJ1-2, with 9 bases lining up with TRBD1. The length of the CDR3 is 14 residues. Germline trimming cut 6 bases from V and 8 bases from J; bases unmatched to any gene: 10. Germline assignment: CDR1 MNHEY and CDR2 SVGAGI. DNA of the CDR3: TGTGCCAGCAGGTTTACAGGGGGCGTCGGGGGCTACACCTTC. Its translation: CASRFTGGVGGYTF.

The DNA of the CDR3 is TGTGCCAGCAGCTTAGCAGGGGACCGAACTAACTATGGCTACACCTTC. Translating it yields CASSLAGDRTNYGYTF. V and J are TRBV7-9 and TRBJ1-2, with D possibly being TRBD1 (5 bases). Per the germline V gene, CDR1 is SEHNR and CDR2 is FQNEAQ (reference sequence). The CDR3 is made up of 16 amino acids. V shed 0 bases and J shed 0 bases, with 11 bases lying between them. The variable domain in full, with the rest retrieved from reference TRBV7-9 and TRBJ1-2, is DTGVSQNPRHKITKRGQNVTFRCDPISEHNRLYWYRQTLGQGPEFLTYFQNEAQLEKSRLLSDRFSAERPKGSFSTLEIQRTEQGDSAMYLCASSLAGDRTNYGYTFGSGTRLTVV.